This T cell receptor (beta chain) was profiled in a study of OX40 agonist ivuxolimab in advanced cancers. Across the whole study: Patients received the agonistic anti-OX40 (CD134) antibody ivuxolimab. Of mixed ages from about 23 to 90 and averaging 60 years, the group was roughly 83% male.

Whole-study results and caveats: Determination of antigen specificity was not performed for the expanded peripheral T cells.

Sequencing was performed with immunoSEQ multiplex PCR; in TCRdb, only in-frame clones are kept and a portion is missing. The repertoire includes around 150,000 clones, 90% to 95% of them detected once, and around 0.33% sits in the top ten. Autoimmune disease history or systemic immunosuppression led to patients being barred. Details on this clone: Its specificity is unknown.

The CDR3 totals 15 residues. The V end lost 5 bases, the J end lost 2 bases, and 15 bases lay between the germline ends. Germline CDR1 reads MNHNS; CDR2 reads SASEGT. The chain couples TRBV6-1 to TRBJ2-5; no reliable D call. The source was CD4+ or CD8+ T cells sorted from blood, collected in a trial of the OX40 agonist ivuxolimab. The TCR originated in an adult with an advanced solid tumor such as melanoma, head and neck, liver or kidney cancer. The CDR3 sequence is CASSTRARSQETQYF. CDR3 sequence (DNA): TGTGCCAGCAGTACCCGAGCGAGGTCACAAGAGACCCAGTACTTC.